One TCR beta chain is described in this entry. Only a few counts were recorded for this clonotype. Its target antigen remains unknown. Qualities for individual bases were not recorded, and no much larger clone is one base off. From its cysteine to its phenylalanine, the CDR3 spans 17 amino acids. The sequence is cut down to CDR3 DNA, 51 bases in frame from base 1. The trim is 5 bases for V and 4 bases for J, with a gap of 22 bases between the germline ends. CDR1 and CDR2, per the germline V gene, are KGHDR and SFDVKD. Expansion of CD8+CD57+ cells had been shown by flow cytometry in the patients chosen for sequencing. Severe acquired aplastic anemia was diagnosed in all patients according to International Study of Aplastic Anemia and Agranulocytosis and Camitta criteria. No therapy had been received by the patients at the time of blood sampling. In this study, sorted CD4+ and CD8+ T cells from the blood of healthy subjects and of severe aplastic anemia patients had their TCR repertoires deep-sequenced. Patients were enrolled in the USA under clinicaltrials.gov protocols 00001620, 01623167, 00001397, 00071045, 00081523 and 00961064. Ficoll-Paque density gradient centrifugation was used to isolate peripheral blood mononuclear cells. Before DNA extraction, CD4+ and CD8+ T cells were sorted with FACS or magnetic beads.

Genomic DNA was used as template for profiling of TCR beta VDJ combinations and CDR3 sequences. An Illumina HiSeq 2000 was used for TCR repertoire sequencing. The authors processed their data as follows. TRBV/TRBJ rearrangement plots, CDR3 size and DJ length profiles, and Simpson's diversity index were used to assess repertoires. The most abundant DNA sequence in the deep sequencing data was taken as the immunodominant clone. CDR3 amino acid sequences were checked for sharing between subjects and were compared against published repertoires and the VDJdb database. Using fastp trimming at Q25 and MiXCR clonotype assembly, TCRdb reanalyzed the public sequencing data and kept in-frame beta chains. Rows with a matching CDR3 protein are joined into one entry that keeps the most common DNA and genes. In this record, the V and J calls reflect TCRdb's handling and not the investigators' own analysis. The sample profile shows roughly 200,000 distinct CDR3 sequences; 55% to 65% of them were found once. The ten largest clones represent 58% of the sample.

The sample comes from a study of CD8+CD57+ T cells in acquired aplastic anemia (dated by TCRdb to the late 2010s). The study in broad terms: DNA extracted from sorted CD4+ and CD8+ cells had a mean of roughly 3.4 ug, with a range of about 0.18 to 27.4 ug. A CD8+CD57+ expansion meant a frequency higher than the mean frequency seen in healthy subjects. The research as a whole found: Around 30 CD8+ CDR3 sequences were found in both patients and controls but appeared to be highly expressed in patients and within the immunodominant clones of the patients. Between patients and healthy controls, no significant difference in CD8+ Simpson's diversity was found (P=0.060).

The chain uses TRBV24-1 and TRBJ2-5, with TRBD1 as a weak D call on 6 bases. The sample taken for sequencing was sorted CD4+, CD8+, or CD8+CD57+ T cells (not recorded which) from PBMCs. This TCR was recovered from a human donor with aplastic anemia. At the DNA level, the sequence is TGTGCCACCAGTGGCGAGTGGACAAGTAAGGGGGTAGAGACCCAGTACTTC. It is translated as CATSGEWTSKGVETQYF.